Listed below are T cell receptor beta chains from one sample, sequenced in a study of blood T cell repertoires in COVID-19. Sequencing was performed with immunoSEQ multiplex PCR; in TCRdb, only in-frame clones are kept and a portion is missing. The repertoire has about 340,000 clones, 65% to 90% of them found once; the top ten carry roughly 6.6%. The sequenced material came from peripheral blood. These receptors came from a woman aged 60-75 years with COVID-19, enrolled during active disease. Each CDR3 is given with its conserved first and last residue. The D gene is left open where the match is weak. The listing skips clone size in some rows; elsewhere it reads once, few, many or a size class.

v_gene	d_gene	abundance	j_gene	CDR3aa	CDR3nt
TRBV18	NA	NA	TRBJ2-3	CASSPRQTDTQYF	TGTGCCAGCTCACCACGACAGACAGATACGCAGTATTTT
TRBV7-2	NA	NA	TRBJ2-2	CASSLGAGGELFF	TGTGCCAGCAGCTTAGGAGCCGGCGGGGAGCTGTTTTTT
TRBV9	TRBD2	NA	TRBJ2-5	CASSASSGLVEATQYF	TGTGCCAGCAGCGCTTCTTCCGGACTAGTAGAAGCGACCCAGTACTTC
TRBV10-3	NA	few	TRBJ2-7	CAISNTYEQYF	TGTGCCATCAGCAACACCTACGAGCAGTACTTC
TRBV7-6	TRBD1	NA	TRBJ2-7	CASSLAPGQETYEQYF	TGTGCCAGCAGCTTAGCCCCGGGACAGGAGACCTACGAGCAGTACTTC
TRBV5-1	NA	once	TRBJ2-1	CASSEIGNEQFF	TGCGCCAGCAGCGAGATCGGCAATGAGCAGTTCTTC
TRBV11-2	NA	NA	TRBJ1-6	CASSSRGFDNSPLHF	TGTGCCAGCAGCTCTAGGGGGTTCGATAATTCACCCCTCCACTTT
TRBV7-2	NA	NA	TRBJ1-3	CASSLRSGFNSGNTIYF	TGTGCCAGCAGCTTAAGATCAGGGTTCAACTCTGGAAACACCATATATTTT
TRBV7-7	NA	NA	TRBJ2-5	CASSLVPGETQYF	TGTGCCAGCAGCTTAGTTCCGGGGGAGACCCAGTACTTC
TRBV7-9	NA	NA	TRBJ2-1	CASSLRGRGSSYNEQFF	TGTGCCAGCAGCTTAAGGGGCCGGGGGAGCTCCTACAATGAGCAGTTCTTC
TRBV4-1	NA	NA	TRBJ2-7	CARNQGGTTYEQYF	TGCGCCAGGAACCAGGGAGGCACCACCTACGAGCAGTACTTC
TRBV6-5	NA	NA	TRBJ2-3	CASTPRGSKRDTQYF	TGTGCCAGCACCCCAAGGGGAAGCAAGAGGGATACGCAGTATTTT
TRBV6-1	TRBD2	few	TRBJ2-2	CASSEAGTRNGELFF	TGTGCCAGCAGTGAAGCTGGGACTAGAAACGGGGAGCTGTTTTTT
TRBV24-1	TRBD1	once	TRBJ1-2	CATSDSSGQGFYGYTF	TGTGCCACCAGTGATTCTTCCGGACAGGGCTTTTATGGCTACACCTTC
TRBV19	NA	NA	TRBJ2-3	CASSVLAESTDTQYF	TGTGCCAGTAGTGTCTTAGCGGAAAGCACAGATACGCAGTATTTT
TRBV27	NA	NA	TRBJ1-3	CASSLKPGNTIYF	TGTGCCAGCAGTTTAAAGCCCGGAAACACCATATATTTT
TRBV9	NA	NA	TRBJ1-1	CASSPEGGGMNTEAFF	TGTGCCAGCAGCCCAGAGGGGGGAGGGATGAACACTGAAGCTTTCTTT
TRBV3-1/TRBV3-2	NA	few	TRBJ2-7	CASSQDRAGKYF	TGTGCCAGCAGCCAAGATCGGGCAGGGAAGTACTTC
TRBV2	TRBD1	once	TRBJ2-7	CASHRDREYEQYF	TGTGCCAGCCACCGGGACAGAGAATACGAGCAGTACTTC